This entry describes one T cell receptor beta chain. The data were taken from a study of blood T cell repertoires in COVID-19. The CDR3 extends over 17 amino acids. V lost 3 bases, J lost 3 bases, and 12 bases stayed unmatched. From germline, CDR1 is SGHVS and CDR2 FQNEAQ. This table comes from immunoSEQ multiplex PCR, and its TCRdb copy is limited to in-frame clones, with some not included. This table has about 240,000 clones, around 86% appearing once. The sequence was obtained from a man aged 25 to 40 who had recovered from COVID-19. This chain uses TRBV7-8 with TRBJ2-3; 7 positions agree with TRBD2. Material for sequencing was peripheral blood. CDR3 loop: CASSFLAGEVLTDTQYF. The CDR3, as DNA: TGTGCCAGCAGCTTCCTGGCGGGGGAGGTTCTGACAGATACGCAGTATTTT. Using reference TRBV7-8 and TRBJ2-3 for the parts outside the CDR3, the full variable domain is GAGVSQSPRYKVAKRGQDVALRCDPISGHVSLFWYQQALGQGPEFLTYFQNEAQLDKSGLPSDRFFAERPEGSVSTLKIQRTQQEDSAVYLCASSFLAGEVLTDTQYFGPGTRLTVL.